These 27 T cell receptor beta chains originate from one sample sequenced in a study of cytomegalovirus exposure and HLA in healthy donors. Primers for the PCR totalled 60 Vbeta and 13 Jbeta. Using immunoSEQ multiplex PCR, the repertoire was profiled, and TCRdb retains in-frame clones only, with some absent. The sample carries about 150,000 clones, 82% recorded once. Material: PBMCs. These TCRs come from a male donor in good health and CMV-seronegative.

The chain uses TRBV7-2 and TRBJ1-3, with TRBD1 matching 8 bases. With V trimmed by 5 bases and J by 4 bases, 13 bases remained unmatched. The CDR3 runs to 17 residues. Germline values: CDR1 SGHTA, CDR2 FQGNSA. Written as DNA, the CDR3 is TGTGCCAGCAGCCAAACCCTGACAGGGGAGGCCGGAAACACCATATATTTT. Its translation: CASSQTLTGEAGNTIYF.

The DNA for the CDR3 is TGCAGCGTTGAAGATGGAGGCGACGAGCAGTACTTC. It encodes CSVEDGGDEQYF. This sequence joins TRBV29-1 and TRBJ2-7; D is possibly TRBD2 (5 bases). CDR1 and CDR2 from the germline V gene are SQVTM and ANQGSEA. The V end lost 0 bases, the J end lost 5 bases, and 8 bases lay between the germline ends. The length of the CDR3 is 12 residues.

The table lists this clone with a count of one. The V gene is TRBV7-9, the J gene TRBJ2-1, with 11 bases fitting TRBD2. This CDR3 spans 16 amino acids. V dropped 0 bases and J dropped 5; count of bases not matched to a gene: 3. Germline V CDR1 and CDR2: SEHNR, FQNEAQ (reference sequence). The CDR3 nucleotides are TGTGCCAGCAGCTTAGCCCCTAGCGGGAGGAACAATGAGCAGTTCTTC. It yields the protein CASSLAPSGRNNEQFF.

A few counts support this clone. The CDR3, as DNA: TGTGCCAGCAGCTTAGGAGGTCTTAATGAAAAACTGTTTTTT. This encodes CASSLGGLNEKLFF. This sequence joins TRBV7-6 and TRBJ1-4; D call uncertain. CDR1 and CDR2 from the germline V gene are SGHVS and FNYEAQ. The CDR3 totals 14 residues. With 1 base removed from V and 4 bases from J, the gap between germline ends came to 7 bases. Full variable domain (missing parts from reference TRBV7-6 and TRBJ1-4): GAGVSQSPRYKVTKRGQDVALRCDPISGHVSLYWYRQALGQGPEFLTYFNYEAQQDKSGLPNDRFSAERPEGSISTLTIQRTEQRDSAMYRCASSLGGLNEKLFFGSGTQLSVL.

This clone is a singleton in its sample. The V call is TRBV7-2, the J call TRBJ1-5, with 7 nucleotides matching TRBD1. V trimming: 5 bases; J trimming: 7 bases; junction bases outside the gene matches: 5. Per germline, CDR1 SGHTA and CDR2 FQGNSA. CDR3 length: 13 residues. CDR3 coding DNA: TGTGCCAGCAGCCGACAGGGAAACCAGCCCCAGCATTTT. Amino acid sequence: CASSRQGNQPQHF.

The chain employs TRBV7-2 and TRBJ2-5, with TRBD2 identical over 9 bases. The J segment lost 5 bases and the V segment lost 5 bases, leaving 9 bases of the junction unmatched. The CDR3 length is 15 residues. The V gene's germline CDR1 is SGHTA and CDR2 FQGNSA. CDR3 amino acids: CASSPGLAGAETQYF. The CDR3 DNA reads TGTGCCAGCAGCCCGGGACTAGCAGGGGCGGAGACCCAGTACTTC.

This chain connects TRBV5-4 to TRBJ2-3; D ambiguous. Germline V CDR1 and CDR2: SGHNT, YYREEE (reference sequence). The V end lost 4 bases, the J end lost 2 bases, and 11 bases lay between the germline ends. This CDR3 has 14 amino acids. CDR3 loop: CASSPTENTDTQYF. DNA of the CDR3: TGTGCCAGCAGCCCTACAGAAAACACAGATACGCAGTATTTT.

This chain joins TRBV4-3 and TRBJ2-2; 7 positions agree with TRBD2. Germline loops: CDR1 LGHNA, CDR2 YSLEER. This CDR3 region has 14 residues. V was clipped by 1 base and J by 4 bases; unmatched bases: 0. Written as DNA, the CDR3 is TGCGCCAGCAGCCAAGGGACTAGCACCGGGGAGCTGTTTTTT. Its translation is CASSQGTSTGELFF.

This clone was counted once. This same CDR3 is encoded by further DNA sequences in the sample. V gene TRBV28 combines with J gene TRBJ2-7; D possibly corresponds to TRBD1 (7 bases). Germline V gives CDR1 MDHEN, CDR2 SYDVKM. V lost 2 bases and J 3 bases, leaving 17 bases between the germline ends. The CDR3 is made up of 16 amino acids. The CDR3 loop reads CASSLGAGGLDYEQYF. The CDR3 coding sequence is TGTGCCAGCAGTTTAGGCGCAGGGGGGCTGGACTACGAGCAGTACTTC.

This sequence joins TRBV27 and TRBJ2-1; TRBD1 is a possible D gene (5 bases). V lost 6 bases to trimming and J lost 9 bases, with 12 bases between them. The CDR3 is 12 amino acids. Looked up from germline, CDR1 is MNHEY and CDR2 is SMNVEV (reference sequence). The CDR3 DNA is TGTGCCAGCAGCCCCGGAAGGGGTGAGCAGTTCTTC. This translates into CASSPGRGEQFF.

The chain employs TRBV9 and TRBJ1-2; the D gene is possibly TRBD1 (5 bases). The CDR3 contains 15 residues. CDR1 is SGDLS, CDR2 YYNGEE, per germline. Trimming cost V 0 bases and J 6 bases, with 15 bases left between them. CDR3 sequence: CASSVAAGKGNGYTF. In DNA form, the CDR3 reads TGTGCCAGCAGCGTAGCCGCAGGGAAGGGGAATGGCTACACCTTC.

This clone appeared once. The chain combines TRBV7-2 with TRBJ1-2; D gene uncertain. CDR1 and CDR2 from the germline V gene are SGHTA and FQGNSA. V was shortened by 5 bases and J by 7 bases, with 14 bases between the two germline ends. The CDR3 is made up of 13 amino acids. CDR3 in amino acids: CASSGGLPGGYTF. In DNA form, the CDR3 reads TGTGCCAGCAGCGGAGGGTTACCTGGTGGCTACACCTTC.

The rearrangement links TRBV28 to TRBJ2-7; tentative D call: TRBD1 (5 bases). CDR1 MDHEN and CDR2 SYDVKM come from the germline V gene. The CDR3 has 13 amino acids. V gave up 7 bases and J gave up 3 bases, with 13 bases separating them. The CDR3 loop is CASKGPGNYEQYF. In nucleotides, the CDR3 is TGTGCCAGCAAAGGGCCAGGGAACTACGAGCAGTACTTC.

The rearrangement uses TRBV6-1 and TRBJ1-2; tentative D call: TRBD1 (5 bases). V lost 5 bases to trimming and J lost 8 bases, with 18 bases between them. This CDR3 region has 14 residues. CDR1 is MNHNS and CDR2 is SASEGT in the germline V gene. CDR3 nucleotides: TGTGCCAGCAGTAACCCCCTAGGGGTTTCGGGCTACACCTTC. As protein: CASSNPLGVSGYTF.

The chain links TRBV7-2 to TRBJ2-1, with 10 positions matching TRBD2. Trimming took 3 bases from V and 15 from J; bases not matched to a gene: 14. The germline gives CDR1 SGHTA, CDR2 FQGNSA. The CDR3 consists of 15 residues. Here the CDR3 reads CASSFVGTSERGGFF. As DNA, the CDR3 is TGTGCCAGCAGCTTTGTCGGGACTAGCGAGAGAGGGGGGTTCTTC.

The V and J genes are TRBV5-5 and TRBJ1-5; 7 bases map to TRBD1. CDR1 is SGHKS, CDR2 YYEKEE, per germline (reference sequence). This CDR3 has 14 amino acids. The V gene end was trimmed by 4 bases and the J gene end by 6 bases; junction bases not matched to a gene: 7. The DNA of the CDR3 is TGTGCCAGCAGCAAAGGGACAGTAGGTCAGCCCCAGCATTTT. This sequence encodes CASSKGTVGQPQHF.

Notes on this clone: One end of the junction is discordant with germline, which a read error may explain. This chain uses TRBV7-9 with TRBJ1-1; possibly TRBD1 for D (6 bases). Germline V gives CDR1 SEHNR, CDR2 FQNEAQ (reference sequence). The CDR3 length is 13 residues. The CDR3 is CSSSQQGNTEAFF. CDR3 coding DNA: TGTTCCAGCAGCCAACAGGGTAACACTGAAGCTTTCTTT.

In DNA, the CDR3 is TGTGCCAGCAGTTTGGGGAGAGGGAGCTCCTACGAGCAGTACTTC. The encoded protein is CASSLGRGSSYEQYF. The genes are TRBV28 and TRBJ2-7, with a weak D call TRBD2 (5 bases). The CDR3 runs 15 residues. CDR1 and CDR2 from the germline V gene are MDHEN and SYDVKM. With 3 bases removed from V and 0 bases from J, the gap between germline ends came to 12 bases.

The CDR3 spells CASSGDRGDGYTF. The CDR3 DNA reads TGTGCCAGCAGCGGGGACAGGGGCGATGGCTACACCTTC. The chain employs TRBV7-3 and TRBJ1-2; TRBD1 aligns across 10 bases. The V gene's germline CDR1 is SGHTA and CDR2 FQGTGA. The CDR3 runs 13 residues. The V segment lost 5 bases and the J segment 6 bases; nucleotides outside the gene matches: 3.

The V and J genes are TRBV5-1 and TRBJ2-7, with 7 positions matching TRBD1. Trimming at V came to 4 bases and at J to 2 bases, leaving 9 bases not matched to a gene. The germline gives CDR1 SGHRS, CDR2 YFSETQ. This CDR3 spans 15 amino acids. CDR3 nucleotides: TGCGCCAGCAGCGACGAACCCGGGACAGCCTACGAGCAGTACTTC. It is translated as CASSDEPGTAYEQYF.

CDR3 loop: CATVGGIVGNTIYF. The DNA for the CDR3 is TGTGCCACCGTCGGAGGGATCGTTGGAAACACCATATATTTT. J is TRBJ1-3 and V is TRBV7-6; D not certain. Germline CDR1 SGHVS, CDR2 FNYEAQ. The V end lost 10 bases, the J end lost 3 bases, and 16 bases lay between the germline ends. The CDR3 spans 14 residues.

The chain carries TRBV28 and TRBJ2-4, with 8 bases aligning to TRBD2. V lost 4 bases and J lost 7; bases outside the gene matches: 12. The CDR3 loop spans 16 amino acids. Germline V gene data show CDR1 as MDHEN and CDR2 as SYDVKM. CDR3: CASSSTQAGVGNIQYF. CDR3 coding DNA: TGTGCCAGCAGTTCAACTCAAGCGGGAGTAGGGAACATTCAGTACTTC.

This rearrangement joins TRBV7-2 to TRBJ2-7; 9 nucleotides line up with TRBD1. The CDR3 is made up of 14 amino acids. Germline lookup yields CDR1 SGHTA and CDR2 FQGNSA. After removal of 4 bases from V and 7 bases from J, the junction contained 8 bases not matched to a gene. In DNA form, the CDR3 reads TGTGCCAGCAGCTCCCACCCGACAGGGGGAGAGCAGTACTTC. It specifies CASSSHPTGGEQYF.

This clone is a singleton in its sample. V usage is TRBV5-1 and J usage is TRBJ1-1; 7 bases are shared with TRBD1. This CDR3 region has 16 residues. Looked up from germline, CDR1 is SGHRS and CDR2 is YFSETQ. Germline trimming cut 4 bases from V and 4 bases from J; bases unmatched to any gene: 13. The CDR3: CASSLPTGVGITEAFF. In nucleotides, the CDR3 is TGCGCCAGCAGCCTGCCCACAGGGGTTGGTATCACTGAAGCTTTCTTT. The complete variable domain, with remaining parts taken from reference TRBV5-1 and TRBJ1-1, reads KAGVTQTPRYLIKTRGQQVTLSCSPISGHRSVSWYQQTPGQGLQFLFEYFSETQRNKGNFPGRFSGRQFSNSRSEMNVSTLELGDSALYLCASSLPTGVGITEAFFGQGTRLTVV.

The V and J genes are TRBV15 and TRBJ2-3, with TRBD2 matching 10 bases. Germline V gene sequence: CDR1 LNHNV, CDR2 YYDKDF (reference sequence). V lost 3 bases and J lost 5; bases outside the gene matches: 8. This CDR3 contains 16 residues. The CDR3 DNA reads TGTGCCACCAGCAGGCAGAGCGGGGGGGTTCAAGATACGCAGTATTTT. It translates to CATSRQSGGVQDTQYF.

The CDR3 loop is CASSLERLAGQSSYNEQFF. CDR3 in DNA: TGCGCCAGCAGCTTGGAACGGCTAGCGGGCCAGAGCTCCTACAATGAGCAGTTCTTC. The chain couples TRBV5-1 to TRBJ2-1; 8 nucleotides align to TRBD2. Trimming removed 0 bases from V and 0 bases from J; junction bases left unmatched: 11. This CDR3 spans 19 amino acids. The germline CDR1 and CDR2 sequences are SGHRS and YFSETQ. The variable domain in full, completed from reference TRBV5-1 and TRBJ2-1, reads KAGVTQTPRYLIKTRGQQVTLSCSPISGHRSVSWYQQTPGQGLQFLFEYFSETQRNKGNFPGRFSGRQFSNSRSEMNVSTLELGDSALYLCASSLERLAGQSSYNEQFFGPGTRLTVL.

This chain uses TRBV6-1 with TRBJ1-2, with 9 bases identical to TRBD1. Germline CDR1 and CDR2: MNHNS and SASEGT. J lost 6 bases, V lost 8 bases, and 7 bases had no gene match. The CDR3 runs 13 residues. The CDR3 coding sequence is TGTGCCAGCCGACAGGGGGGGAGTCATGGCTACACCTTC. Its protein is CASRQGGSHGYTF.